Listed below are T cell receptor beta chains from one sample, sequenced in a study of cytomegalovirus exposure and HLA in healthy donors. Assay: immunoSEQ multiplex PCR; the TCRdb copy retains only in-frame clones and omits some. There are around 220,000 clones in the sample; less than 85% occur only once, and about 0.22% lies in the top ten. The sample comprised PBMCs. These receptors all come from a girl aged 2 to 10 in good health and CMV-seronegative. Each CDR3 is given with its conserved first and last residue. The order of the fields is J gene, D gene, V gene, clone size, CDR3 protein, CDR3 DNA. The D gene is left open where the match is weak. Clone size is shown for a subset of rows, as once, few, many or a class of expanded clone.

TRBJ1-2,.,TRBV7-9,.,CASSLEAGRGYTF,TGTGCCAGCAGCTTAGAGGCAGGGCGAGGCTACACCTTC
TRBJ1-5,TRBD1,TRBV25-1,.,CASSEKLNRGRGPQHF,TGTGCCAGCAGTGAAAAGTTGAACAGGGGGCGCGGGCCCCAGCATTTT
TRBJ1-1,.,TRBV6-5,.,CASSYRAVRGDTEAFF,TGTGCCAGCAGTTACCGAGCTGTCAGGGGAGACACTGAAGCTTTCTTT
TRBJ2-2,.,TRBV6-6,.,CASSTLGTQTGELFF,TGTGCCAGCAGTACCCTCGGGACACAGACCGGGGAGCTGTTTTTT
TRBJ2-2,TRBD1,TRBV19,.,CASGQGIEAGELFF,TGTGCCAGTGGACAGGGGATTGAGGCCGGGGAGCTGTTTTTT
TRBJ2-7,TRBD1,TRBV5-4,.,CASRQTPGQGDF,TGTGCCAGCAGGCAAACCCCGGGACAGGGTGACTTC
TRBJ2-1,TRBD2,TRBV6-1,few,CASRTSGGNEQFF,TGTGCCAGCAGGACTAGCGGGGGCAATGAGCAGTTCTTC
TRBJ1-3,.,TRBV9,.,CASSDGGISGNTIYF,TGTGCCAGCAGCGACGGCGGGATCTCTGGAAACACCATATATTTT
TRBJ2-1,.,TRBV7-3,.,CASSPRGANNEQFF,TGTGCCAGCAGCCCCCGGGGGGCAAACAATGAGCAGTTCTTC
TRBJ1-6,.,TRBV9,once,CASSLDSKGSPLHF,TGTGCCAGCAGCCTAGACAGTAAAGGATCACCCCTCCACTTT
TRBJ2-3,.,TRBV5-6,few,CASSLGSPEEQYF,TGTGCCAGCAGCTTGGGGAGCCCAGAAGAGCAGTATTTT
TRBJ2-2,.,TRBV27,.,CASSVLQTGELFF,TGTGCCAGCAGTGTACTCCAAACCGGGGAGCTGTTTTTT
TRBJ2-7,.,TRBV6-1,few,CASSERGGAYEQYF,TGTGCCAGCAGTGAACGGGGAGGCGCTTACGAGCAGTACTTC
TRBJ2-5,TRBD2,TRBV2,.,CASVRGKASGGPRETQYF,TGTGCCAGCGTCCGGGGGAAGGCTAGCGGGGGGCCAAGAGAAACCCAGTACTTC
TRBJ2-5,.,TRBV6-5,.,CASSYLGGSQETQYF,TGTGCCAGCAGTTACCTTGGCGGGTCCCAAGAGACCCAGTACTTC
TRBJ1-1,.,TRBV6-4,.,CASSKQEGTEAFF,TGTGCCAGCAGTAAACAGGAGGGGACTGAAGCTTTCTTT
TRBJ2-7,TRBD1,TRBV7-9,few,CASSSGTEYEQYF,TGTGCCAGCAGCTCCGGGACAGAGTACGAGCAGTACTTC
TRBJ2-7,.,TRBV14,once,CASSQGRVTYEQYF,TGTGCCAGCAGCCAAGGCCGGGTCACCTACGAGCAGTACTTC
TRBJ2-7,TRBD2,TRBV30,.,CAWSFQAGIYEQYF,TGTGCCTGGAGTTTTCAAGCGGGAATCTACGAGCAGTACTTC
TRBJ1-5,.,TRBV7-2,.,CASSTGQGISNQPQHF,TGTGCCAGCAGCACTGGCCAGGGGATAAGCAATCAGCCCCAGCATTTT
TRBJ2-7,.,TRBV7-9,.,CASGHYEQYF,TGTGCCAGCGGACACTACGAGCAGTACTTC
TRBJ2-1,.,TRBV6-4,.,CASSDAPQDEQFF,TGTGCCAGCAGTGACGCCCCCCAGGATGAGCAGTTCTTC
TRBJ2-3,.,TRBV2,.,CASSDQRGDTQYF,TGTGCCAGCAGTGATCAACGGGGAGATACGCAGTATTTT
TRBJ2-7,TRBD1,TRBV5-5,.,CASSPGTVWGEQYF,TGTGCCAGCAGCCCTGGGACAGTCTGGGGCGAGCAGTACTTC
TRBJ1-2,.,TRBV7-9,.,CASSPPELYGYTF,TGTGCCAGCAGCCCCCCCGAACTCTATGGCTACACCTTC
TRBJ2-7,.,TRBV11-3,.,CASSLGSNYEQYF,TGTGCCAGCAGCTTAGGCTCTAACTACGAGCAGTACTTC
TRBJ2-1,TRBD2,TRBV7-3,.,CASSVTSGGLNEQFF,TGTGCCAGCAGCGTGACTAGCGGGGGTCTCAATGAGCAGTTCTTC